A single sample gave rise to the 8 T cell receptor beta chains below, sequenced in a study of cytomegalovirus exposure and HLA in healthy donors. Use of 60 Vbeta and 13 Jbeta primers characterized the PCR. The assay was immunoSEQ multiplex PCR, and TCRdb's table has in-frame clones only and misses some. There are 130,000 to 150,000 clones in the sample; around 73% occur only once, and approximately 15% lies in the top ten. Sequencing input: PBMCs. These receptors originate from a human donor in good health.

The V and J genes are TRBV10-2 and TRBJ2-3, with 9 bases matching TRBD1. This CDR3 region has 14 residues. The junction had 7 bases not matched to a gene; V was cut back by 7 bases and J by 5 bases. The germline CDR1 and CDR2 sequences are WSHSY and SAAADI. The CDR3 DNA is TGCGCCAGCACTACAGGGGGCGAAGTAGATACGCAGTATTTT. Protein product: CASTTGGEVDTQYF.

This clone has a handful of counts. The chain couples TRBV21-1 to TRBJ2-7; the table's D call, TRBD1, was not checked against the DNA. TRBV21-1 constitutes a pseudogene. CDR3 length: 17 residues. CDR3 sequence reads: CASSKAGTQFPNEQQYF. Here the CDR3 DNA reads TGTGCCAGCAGCAAAGCAGGGACACAGTTTCCTAATGAGCAGCAGTACTTC.

The chain uses TRBV30 and TRBJ2-2, with 12 bases that match TRBD2. Looked up from germline, CDR1 is GTSNPN and CDR2 is SVGIG (reference sequence). The V segment lost 8 bases and the J segment 4 bases; nucleotides outside the gene matches: 5. There are 14 residues in the CDR3. CDR3 protein: CAGRLAGVTGELFF. The CDR3 DNA is TGTGCCGGTAGACTAGCGGGAGTCACCGGGGAGCTGTTTTTT.

This chain links TRBV10-3 with TRBJ1-4, with a weak D call TRBD1 (5 bases). The ends were cut back, 6 bases at V and 8 bases at J, with 13 bases in the middle. There are 13 residues in the CDR3. Germline V gene data show CDR1 as ENHRY and CDR2 as SYGVKD. The chain's CDR3 is CAIRQGSEEKLFF. CDR3 coding DNA: TGTGCCATCAGGCAGGGTTCGGAGGAAAAACTGTTTTTT.

The V and J genes are TRBV10-3 and TRBJ2-4, with 7 bases identical to TRBD2. The CDR3 loop spans 11 amino acids. V was pared by 8 bases and J by 9 bases, with 4 bases of the junction left unmatched. In germline, CDR1 is ENHRY, CDR2 SYGVKD. CDR3 DNA: TGTGCCATCGGGCCGGGAGGCATTCAGTACTTC. The encoded protein is CAIGPGGIQYF.

This clone was seen just once. The chain carries TRBV5-4 and TRBJ2-7; perhaps TRBD2 as D (7 bases). The V gene's germline CDR1 is SGHNT and CDR2 YYREEE (reference sequence). CDR3 length: 13 residues. V gave up 4 bases and J gave up 5 bases, with 13 bases separating them. CDR3 in amino acids: CASSPRGGDEQYF. Written as DNA, the CDR3 is TGTGCCAGCAGCCCGAGGGGGGGCGACGAGCAGTACTTC.

This clone appeared a few times. The V and J genes are TRBV7-9 and TRBJ2-5, with D possibly being TRBD1 (6 bases). The CDR3 runs to 14 residues. With 5 bases removed from V and 5 bases from J, the gap between germline ends came to 15 bases. Germline V gene lookup returns CDR1 SEHNR and CDR2 FQNEAQ (reference sequence). The CDR3 here is CASSTVSGVETQYF. The CDR3 DNA reads as TGTGCCAGCAGCACAGTGTCAGGGGTTGAGACCCAGTACTTC.

The J gene is TRBJ2-1, the V gene TRBV19; 8 nucleotides agree with TRBD2. The CDR3 is 17 amino acids. Germline V gives CDR1 LNHDA, CDR2 SQIVND (reference sequence). V was clipped by 1 base and J by 0 bases; unmatched bases: 5. DNA of the CDR3: TGTGCCAGTAGTATAGGACCTCTAGCGGGCTCCTACAATGAGCAGTTCTTC. Translation gives CASSIGPLAGSYNEQFF.